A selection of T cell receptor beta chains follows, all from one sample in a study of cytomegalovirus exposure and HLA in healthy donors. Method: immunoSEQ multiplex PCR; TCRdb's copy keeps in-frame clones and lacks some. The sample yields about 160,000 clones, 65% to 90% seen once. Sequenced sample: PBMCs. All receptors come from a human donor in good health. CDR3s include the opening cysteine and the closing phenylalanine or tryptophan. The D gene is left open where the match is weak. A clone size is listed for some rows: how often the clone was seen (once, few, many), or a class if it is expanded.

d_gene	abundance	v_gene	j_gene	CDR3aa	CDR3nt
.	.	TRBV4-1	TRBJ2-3	CASSHPTDTQYF	TGCGCCAGCAGCCACCCTACGGATACGCAGTATTTT
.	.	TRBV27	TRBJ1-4	CASSFNSPNEKLFF	TGTGCCAGCAGTTTTAACAGCCCTAATGAAAAACTGTTTTTT
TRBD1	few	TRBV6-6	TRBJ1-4	CASSLGTGTNEKLFF	TGTGCCAGCAGCCTTGGGACAGGGACTAATGAAAAACTGTTTTTT
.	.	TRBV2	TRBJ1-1	CASTGTEAFF	TGTGCCAGCACGGGCACTGAAGCTTTCTTT
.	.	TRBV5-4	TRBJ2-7	CASSPTNSYEQYF	TGTGCCAGCAGCCCGACTAATTCCTACGAGCAGTACTTC
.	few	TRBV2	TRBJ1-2	CASSIAGNYGYTF	TGTGCCAGCAGTATCGCGGGGAACTATGGCTACACCTTC
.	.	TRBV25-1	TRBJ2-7	CASSEPGETYEQYF	TGTGCCAGCAGTGAACCGGGGGAGACTTACGAGCAGTACTTC
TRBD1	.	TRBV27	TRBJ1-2	CASTGQGLGYTF	TGTGCCAGCACGGGACAGGGGCTTGGCTACACCTTC
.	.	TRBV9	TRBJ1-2	CASSVANTFGVGGYTF	TGTGCCAGCAGCGTAGCAAACACCTTCGGGGTGGGCGGCTACACCTTC
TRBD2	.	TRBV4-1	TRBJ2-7	CASSQRLAGGIYEQYF	TGCGCCAGCAGCCAGCGGCTAGCGGGGGGAATCTACGAGCAGTACTTC
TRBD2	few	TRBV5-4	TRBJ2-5	CASGWLAGGPQETQYF	TGTGCCAGCGGCTGGCTAGCGGGGGGACCGCAAGAGACCCAGTACTTC
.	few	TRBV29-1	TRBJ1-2	CSVVSPGDGYTF	TGCAGCGTGGTGAGTCCAGGGGATGGCTACACCTTC
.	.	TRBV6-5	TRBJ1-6	CASSYSKRANSPLHF	TGTGCCAGCAGTTACTCGAAGAGGGCGAATTCACCCCTCCACTTT
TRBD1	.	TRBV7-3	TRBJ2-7	CASSFEGQGYEQYF	TGTGCCAGCAGCTTCGAGGGACAGGGGTACGAGCAGTACTTC
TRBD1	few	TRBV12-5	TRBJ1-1	CASGLTGGNTEAFF	TGTGCTAGTGGTTTAACAGGGGGGAACACTGAAGCTTTCTTT
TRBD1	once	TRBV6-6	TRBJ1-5	CASMRTGGQPQHF	TGTGCCAGCATGAGGACAGGGGGTCAGCCCCAGCATTTT
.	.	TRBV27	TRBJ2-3	CASSLGPYRTDTQYF	TGTGCCAGCAGTTTAGGGCCATACCGCACAGATACGCAGTATTTT
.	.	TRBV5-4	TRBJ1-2	CASSLDRLSTF	TGTGCCAGCAGCTTGGATAGATTAAGTACCTTC